This TCR beta chain emerged from a study of spatial heterogeneity in lung cancer. This clonotype was counted at least ten times. A single record per CDR3 protein comes from TCRdb applying MiXCR to the 5' RACE reads. The table lists around 9,700 distinct CDR3 sequences, under 6.5% of them singletons. The CDR3 loop spans 15 amino acids. V was trimmed by 6 bases and J by 3 bases, leaving 15 bases between them. Time point reported: sample taken at primary tumor resection. Unsorted whole RNA samples from tumor, nontumor lung or frozen PBMC were sequenced. The receptor comes from a male donor with early-stage non-small cell lung cancer. The sample was PBMCs, taken at surgery. The V call is TRBV12-3 or TRBV12-4, the J call TRBJ1-5; a possible D gene is TRBD1 (6 bases). CDR3 DNA sequence: TGTGCCAGCAGCCGGACAGCGGTGAACAATCAGCCCCAGCATTTT. Amino acids: CASSRTAVNNQPQHF.